Below are 5 T cell receptor beta chains sequenced from a single sample in a study of shared clonotypes between healthy human individuals. Data came from immunoSEQ multiplex PCR; TCRdb stores just in-frame clones and leaves some out. Here the sample spans about 1.5 million clones, 98% being singletons. Sequencing was carried out using naive CD4+ T cells sorted from blood. Documented subset: CD45RA+ positively selected. These TCRs come from a man younger than 45 in good health.

Here the CDR3 reads CASSPVRDRGAFF. CDR3 sequence (DNA): TGTGCCAGCAGCCCTGTTAGAGATCGCGGGGCTTTCTTT. The chain combines TRBV11-1 with TRBJ1-1, with D hard to call. Trimming took off 5 bases at V and 11 bases at J, with 18 bases between the two ends. Germline lookup yields CDR1 SGHAT and CDR2 FQDESV (reference sequence). This CDR3 is 13 amino acids long.

This chain links TRBV18 with TRBJ2-7; 8 bases line up with TRBD1. From germline, CDR1 is KGHSH and CDR2 LQKENI. The V segment lost 0 bases and the J segment 6 bases; nucleotides outside the gene matches: 7. CDR3 length: 15 residues. CDR3 in amino acids: CASSPPKDRALEQYF. The CDR3 DNA follows: TGTGCCAGCTCACCACCGAAGGACAGGGCGCTCGAGCAGTACTTC.

The chain is built from TRBV18 and TRBJ2-3, with D possibly matching TRBD1 (6 bases). V lost 0 bases to trimming and J lost 4 bases, with 14 bases between them. The germline gives CDR1 KGHSH, CDR2 LQKENI. The CDR3 runs to 16 residues. CDR3 sequence: CASSPPAARGADTQYF. For the CDR3, the DNA is TGTGCCAGCTCACCACCGGCAGCCAGGGGAGCAGATACGCAGTATTTT. Complete variable domain (other parts from reference TRBV18 and TRBJ2-3): NAGVMQNPRHLVRRRGQEARLRCSPMKGHSHVYWYRQLPEEGLKFMVYLQKENIIDESGMPKERFSAEFPKEGPSILRIQQVVRGDSAAYFCASSPPAARGADTQYFGPGTRLTVL.

The chain recombines TRBV7-9 with TRBJ1-2; no clear D. V lost 5 bases and J 9 bases, leaving 13 bases between the germline ends. There are 12 residues in the CDR3. Germline V CDR1 and CDR2: SEHNR, FQNEAQ (reference sequence). Written as DNA, the CDR3 is TGTGCCAGCAGCCCCTACGACGGGCGCTACACCTTC. Translation gives CASSPYDGRYTF.

The chain couples TRBV5-4 to TRBJ2-1; unclear D gene. Trimming removed 3 bases from V and 2 bases from J, with 12 bases in between. The CDR3 has 15 residues. Germline CDR1 is SGHNT and CDR2 is YYREEE (reference sequence). The CDR3 sequence is CASSSRSLPYNEQFF. CDR3 DNA: TGTGCCAGCAGCTCTCGATCCCTCCCCTACAATGAGCAGTTCTTC.